This T cell receptor beta chain was documented in a study of graft-versus-host responses after intestinal transplantation. About the research overall: Each transplant was multivisceral, liver-intestinal, or isolated intestinal. Recipients across the board were started on anti-thymocyte globulin induction, then kept on tacrolimus and steroids for roughly 3 years. Study-wide findings and caveats: Among recipient marrow samples, GvH clones were found; some appeared first in ileum or blood. GvH clone levels peaked in circulation, and this peak was associated with early post-transplant HvG declines.

Assay used: immunoSEQ multiplex PCR; TCRdb lists only in-frame clones, some missing. Of about 19,000 clones in the sample, 90% were seen once. As to this clone: Its antigen is still unknown.

The CDR3 runs 13 residues. The germline V gene encodes CDR1 SQVTM and CDR2 ANQGSEA. Trimming took 3 bases from V and 2 from J, leaving 11 bases between them. Sequences were derived from PBMCs, sampled roughly 390 days after transplant. This sequence originates from a human patient who received an intestinal transplant, so some T cells may come from the graft donor. The rearrangement uses TRBV29-1 and TRBJ2-7, with D tentatively TRBD2 (6 bases). CDR3 protein: CSVERDGPYEQYF. The CDR3, as DNA: TGCAGCGTTGAGCGGGACGGGCCCTACGAGCAGTACTTC.